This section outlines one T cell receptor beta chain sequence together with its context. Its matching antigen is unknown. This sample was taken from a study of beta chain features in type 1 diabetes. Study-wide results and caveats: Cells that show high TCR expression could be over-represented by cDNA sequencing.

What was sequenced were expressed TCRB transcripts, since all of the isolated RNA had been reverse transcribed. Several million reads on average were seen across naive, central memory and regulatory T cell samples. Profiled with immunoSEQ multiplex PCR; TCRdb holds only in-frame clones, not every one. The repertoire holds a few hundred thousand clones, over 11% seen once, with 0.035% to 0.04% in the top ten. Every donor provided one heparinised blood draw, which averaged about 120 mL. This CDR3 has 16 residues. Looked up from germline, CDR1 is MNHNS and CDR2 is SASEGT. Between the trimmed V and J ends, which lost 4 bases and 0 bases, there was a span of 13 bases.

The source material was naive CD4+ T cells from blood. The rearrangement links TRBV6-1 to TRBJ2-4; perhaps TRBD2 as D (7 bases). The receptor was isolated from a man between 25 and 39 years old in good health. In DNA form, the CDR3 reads TGTGCCAGCAGTGGGGGAGGGGGGTTAGCCAAAAACATTCAGTACTTC. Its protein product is CASSGGGGLAKNIQYF.